Listed below are T cell receptor beta chains from one sample, sequenced in a study of CD8 T cells in Susac syndrome. TCRdb re-called the immunoSEQ multiplex PCR reads with MiXCR, one entry per CDR3 protein. In the table there are a few hundred thousand distinct CDR3 sequences, around nine tenths of which are singletons. The sequenced material came from CD8+ T cells from PBMCs. All receptors come from a human donor with multiple sclerosis. CDR3s include the opening cysteine and the closing phenylalanine or tryptophan. D genes are given only for firm matches. Not all rows give a size; the values are once, few, many and, for expanded clones, a class.

TRBV13	TRBJ2-1	NA	NA	CASKATPDNEQFF	TGTGCCAGCAAGGCGACCCCCGACAATGAGCAGTTCTTC
TRBV6-5	TRBJ2-7	NA	NA	CASSYWDVGGDYEQYF	TGTGCCAGCAGTTACTGGGACGTGGGGGGCGATTACGAGCAGTACTTC
TRBV13	TRBJ2-1	NA	TRBD2	CASRPQGLAGVGSYNEQFF	TGTGCCAGCCGACCCCAGGGACTAGCGGGAGTAGGTAGCTACAATGAGCAGTTCTTC
TRBV27	TRBJ1-1	NA	NA	CASGPRTFEAFF	TGTGCCAGCGGTCCCAGGACTTTTGAAGCTTTCTTT
TRBV7-9	TRBJ2-1	NA	TRBD1	CASSGAGTGYREQFF	TGTGCCAGCAGCGGGGCCGGGACAGGGTACCGGGAGCAGTTCTTC
TRBV20-1	TRBJ2-7	NA	TRBD2	CSASLLAGYEQYF	TGCAGTGCTAGTCTCCTAGCGGGCTACGAGCAGTACTTC
TRBV5-1	TRBJ2-5	NA	NA	CASSPQGNLGETQYF	TGCGCCAGCAGCCCCCAGGGAAATCTTGGAGAGACCCAGTACTTC
TRBV12-3/TRBV12-4	TRBJ2-1	once	TRBD1	CASSFAGTGLFHEQFF	TGTGCCAGCAGTTTTGCCGGGACAGGGCTTTTCCATGAGCAGTTCTTC
TRBV20-1	TRBJ2-2	NA	TRBD2	CSARVRAGGPNTGELFF	TGCAGTGCTAGAGTCAGGGCGGGAGGGCCAAACACCGGGGAGCTGTTTTTT
TRBV5-8	TRBJ2-7	NA	NA	CASKTAPQAYEQYF	TGTGCCAGCAAGACCGCCCCGCAGGCCTACGAGCAGTACTTC
TRBV4-3	TRBJ2-3	NA	NA	CASSQGGAGDTQYF	TGCGCCAGCAGCCAAGGGGGAGCCGGAGATACGCAGTATTTT
TRBV30	TRBJ2-7	few	TRBD1	CAWSGGQGPYEQYF	TGTGCCTGGAGTGGGGGACAGGGACCCTACGAGCAGTACTTC
TRBV7-2	TRBJ2-7	NA	NA	CASTQDANGYEQYF	TGTGCCAGCACCCAGGACGCGAATGGGTACGAGCAGTACTTC
TRBV29-1	TRBJ1-2	NA	NA	CSVDGLEGFGYTF	TGCAGCGTTGACGGTCTGGAAGGTTTTGGCTACACCTTC